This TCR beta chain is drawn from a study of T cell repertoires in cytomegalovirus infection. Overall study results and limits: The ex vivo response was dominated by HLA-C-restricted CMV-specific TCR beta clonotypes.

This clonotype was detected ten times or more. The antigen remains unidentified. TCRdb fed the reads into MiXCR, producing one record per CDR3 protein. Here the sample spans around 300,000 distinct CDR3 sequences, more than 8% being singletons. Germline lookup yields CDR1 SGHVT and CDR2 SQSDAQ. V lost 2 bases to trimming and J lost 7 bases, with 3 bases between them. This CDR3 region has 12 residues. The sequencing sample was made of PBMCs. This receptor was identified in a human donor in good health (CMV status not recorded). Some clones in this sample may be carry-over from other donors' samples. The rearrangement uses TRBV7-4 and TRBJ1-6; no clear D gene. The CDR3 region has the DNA TGTGCCAGCAGCTTACAAAATTCACCCCTCCACTTT. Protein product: CASSLQNSPLHF.